The next 31 T cell receptor beta chains were all read from a single sample in a study of human T cells and chemical hapten exposure (dated by TCRdb to about 2021). Libraries were constructed by RACE. The sequencer was a NextSeq 500. TCRdb handled the public reads itself, with Q25 trimming in fastp and clone calling in MiXCR, and kept productive beta chains. One record per CDR3 amino acid sequence lists the most common genes and DNA. The sample table records 360,000 or so distinct CDR3 sequences; 6% to 7% of these occur just once. The ten largest clones take up around 5.8% of the sample. In light of the paper, this sample's time point label describes: patch test 2, 6 weeks after DPC sensitization. The intended sense of this specimen's treatment or condition label: therapeutic diphenylcyclopropenone sensitization with weekly scalp DPC. Sequences were derived from whole blood, sampled in connection with sensitization to the hapten diphenylcyclopropenone (DPC). These receptors were obtained from a woman aged 18-29 years with alopecia areata. Some clones in this sample may be carry-over from other donors' samples.

This chain joins TRBV5-1 and TRBJ1-3; no firm D call. The CDR3 extends over 16 amino acids. V lost 1 base and J lost 0, with 11 bases in between. Germline CDR1 reads SGHRS; CDR2 reads YFSETQ. CDR3 sequence reads: CASSLSPQDSGNTIYF. CDR3 in DNA: TGCGCCAGCAGCTTGTCCCCACAAGACTCTGGAAACACCATATATTTT.

The rearrangement links TRBV12-3 or TRBV12-4 to TRBJ2-4; no firm D call. This CDR3 has 14 residues. V lost 5 bases and J 7 bases, leaving 15 bases between the germline ends. CDR3 in amino acids: CASSEGLRKNIQYF. The CDR3 DNA is TGTGCCAGCAGTGAAGGTCTCCGAAAGAACATTCAGTACTTC.

The sample holds many counts of this clonotype. The chain employs TRBV12-3 or TRBV12-4 and TRBJ1-5; 7 bases fit TRBD1. Trimming removed 6 bases from V and 5 bases from J; junction bases left unmatched: 1. There are 12 residues in the CDR3. In DNA, the CDR3 is TGTGCCAGCAGCACAGGGGATCAGCCCCAGCATTTT. Amino acid sequence: CASSTGDQPQHF.

Ten or more counts support this clonotype. The chain employs TRBV27 and TRBJ2-5; D call uncertain. Trimming shortened V by 3 bases and J by 5 bases, and 10 bases separated the two germline ends. Germline V gene lookup returns CDR1 MNHEY and CDR2 SMNVEV (reference sequence). This CDR3 spans 13 amino acids. The CDR3 reads CASSFSVKETQYF. The DNA for the CDR3 is TGTGCCAGCAGTTTTTCAGTAAAGGAGACCCAGTACTTC.

The chain carries TRBV5-4 and TRBJ2-5, with 8 bases that match TRBD1. The germline gives CDR1 SGHNT, CDR2 YYREEE (reference sequence). The CDR3 runs to 14 residues. V dropped 1 base and J dropped 4; count of bases not matched to a gene: 3. Written as DNA, the CDR3 is TGTGCCAGCAGCTTGCAGGGGGCAGGAGAGACCCAGTACTTC. Amino acids: CASSLQGAGETQYF.

This clonotype was seen only a few times. The chain is built from TRBV4-2 and TRBJ2-7, with 12 bases identical to TRBD1. J gave up 1 base and V 4 bases, and 2 bases lay outside the gene matches. CDR3 length: 15 residues. Germline lookup yields CDR1 LGHNA and CDR2 YNFKEQ. In DNA, the CDR3 is TGTGCCAGCAGCCCGGGACAGGGGGCGTCCTACGAGCAGTACTTC. Amino acids: CASSPGQGASYEQYF.

This clonotype was counted ten times or more. The V and J genes are TRBV6-6 and TRBJ2-7; no firm D call. Germline V gene sequence: CDR1 MNHNY, CDR2 SVGAGI (reference sequence). The CDR3 has 14 residues. With 6 bases removed from V and 2 bases from J, the gap between germline ends came to 14 bases. This CDR3 is CASSSSQGTYEQYF. The DNA of the CDR3 is TGTGCCAGCAGCTCATCTCAAGGAACCTACGAGCAGTACTTC.

This clonotype was seen more than once but under ten times. The chain joins TRBV6-5 to TRBJ2-7, with D perhaps matching TRBD1 (5 bases). There are 14 residues in the CDR3. V lost 0 bases and J 3 bases, leaving 9 bases between the germline ends. CDR1 is MNHEY and CDR2 is SVGAGI in the germline V gene. This CDR3 reads CASSYSGRDYEQYF. The CDR3 bases are TGTGCCAGCAGTTACTCTGGCAGGGACTACGAGCAGTACTTC.

The table lists this clonotype with many counts. CDR3 in amino acids: CASSGTGEHTSFYGYTF. The CDR3 nucleotides are TGTGCCAGCAGCGGGACAGGAGAGCATACCTCTTTCTATGGCTACACCTTC. The rearrangement uses TRBV7-9 and TRBJ1-2, with 8 bases fitting TRBD1. Germline V gives CDR1 SEHNR, CDR2 FQNEAQ (reference sequence). The junction had 15 bases not matched to a gene; V was cut back by 5 bases and J by 4 bases. The CDR3 runs 17 residues.

This clonotype was seen at least ten times. The chain is built from TRBV3-1 and TRBJ1-2; weak D call: TRBD1 (5 bases). Germline V gives CDR1 LGHDT, CDR2 YNNKEL (reference sequence). V was clipped by 7 bases and J by 2 bases, with 11 bases between them. This CDR3 is 13 amino acids long. CDR3 amino acids: CASTRTPNYGYTF. DNA for the CDR3: TGTGCCAGCACCAGGACACCAAACTATGGCTACACCTTC.

This clonotype was picked up many times. The genes are TRBV4-3 and TRBJ2-2; 8 bases are a match to TRBD1. The CDR3 covers 18 residues. The germline CDR1 and CDR2 sequences are LGHNA and YSLEER. Germline trimming cut 4 bases from V and 5 bases from J; bases unmatched to any gene: 15. CDR3 protein: CASSLGQGGEGWTGELFF. The CDR3 nucleotides are TGCGCCAGCAGCCTAGGACAGGGTGGGGAAGGCTGGACCGGGGAGCTGTTTTTT.

In this sample, this clonotype turned up many times. This chain uses TRBV10-3 with TRBJ1-1; 7 bases are shared with TRBD1. Germline V CDR1 and CDR2: ENHRY, SYGVKD. CDR3 length: 14 residues. J was trimmed by 0 bases and V by 6 bases; bases with no gene match: 4. The CDR3 reads CAISRQGMNTEAFF. In nucleotides, the CDR3 is TGTGCCATCAGCAGACAGGGCATGAACACTGAAGCTTTCTTT.

V and J are TRBV6-6 and TRBJ2-1; D not certain. The CDR3 has 13 residues. V was pared by 2 bases and J by 8 bases, with 10 bases between. Germline lookup yields CDR1 MNHNY and CDR2 SVGAGI (reference sequence). The CDR3 loop reads CASSYGRMDEQFF. The CDR3 nucleotides are TGTGCCAGCAGTTACGGCAGGATGGATGAGCAGTTCTTC.

In this sample, this clonotype turned up many times. V gene TRBV20-1 combines with J gene TRBJ2-1; the match to TRBD2 covers 8 bases. The CDR3 length is 15 residues. Trimming removed 2 bases from V and 2 bases from J; junction bases left unmatched: 5. Germline lookup yields CDR1 DFQATT and CDR2 SNEGSKA (reference sequence). The CDR3 nucleotides are TGCAGTGCTAGAACGGGGGGGCCCACCTACAATGAGCAGTTCTTC. Its protein is CSARTGGPTYNEQFF.

This clonotype was picked up many times. CDR3 in DNA: TGTGCCAGCAGCCCTGGACAGGGCACTGATGGCTACACCTTC. Residues: CASSPGQGTDGYTF. This chain uses TRBV3-1 with TRBJ1-2; TRBD1 matches at 8 bases. The germline V gene has CDR1 LGHDT and CDR2 YNNKEL (reference sequence). The CDR3 length is 14 residues. Losses at the gene ends were 4 bases for V and 6 bases for J; bases not matched to a gene: 7.

The J gene is TRBJ1-1, the V gene TRBV20-1; possible D gene TRBD1, 6 bases. The germline V and J ends were trimmed by 6 bases and 2 bases, with 13 bases remaining between them. The CDR3 length is 13 residues. Germline V gene data show CDR1 as DFQATT and CDR2 as SNEGSKA (reference sequence). The CDR3: CSARRTANTEAFF. CDR3 DNA: TGCAGTGCCCGGCGGACAGCTAACACTGAAGCTTTCTTT.

This clonotype showed up just a few times. The CDR3: CSVSRGAYGAFF. The CDR3 nucleotides read TGCAGCGTTTCACGGGGGGCCTATGGAGCTTTCTTT. The chain uses TRBV29-1 and TRBJ1-1, with D perhaps TRBD1 (6 bases). The CDR3 has 12 residues. The V and J ends lost 5 bases and 10 bases respectively, with 17 bases between them. Per germline, CDR1 SQVTM and CDR2 ANQGSEA.

In this sample, this clonotype turned up a few times. The genes are TRBV5-1 and TRBJ2-5; D unclear. The ends were cut back, 2 bases at V and 1 base at J, with 9 bases in the middle. Germline CDR1 SGHRS, CDR2 YFSETQ. The CDR3 length is 14 residues. CDR3 protein: CASSFGRTQETQYF. CDR3 nucleotides: TGCGCCAGCAGCTTCGGGCGGACCCAAGAGACCCAGTACTTC. Full variable domain (outside the CDR3, taken from reference TRBV5-1 and TRBJ2-5): KAGVTQTPRYLIKTRGQQVTLSCSPISGHRSVSWYQQTPGQGLQFLFEYFSETQRNKGNFPGRFSGRQFSNSRSEMNVSTLELGDSALYLCASSFGRTQETQYFGPGTRLLVL.

This clonotype was seen more than once but under ten times. The chain is built from TRBV27 and TRBJ2-3, with D perhaps assigned TRBD1 or TRBD2 (5 bases each). The germline gives CDR1 MNHEY, CDR2 SMNVEV (reference sequence). Trimming took 3 bases from V and 4 from J, leaving 14 bases between them. The CDR3 has 15 amino acids. The CDR3 DNA reads TGTGCCAGCAGTTTCTCGGCTCGAGGGGCAGATACGCAGTATTTT. It specifies CASSFSARGADTQYF.

Points on this clonotype: Since a much larger clone is just one base distant, this may be a read error. The chain joins TRBV12-5 to TRBJ2-3; 10 bases are shared with TRBD2. CDR1 and CDR2 (germline): LGHNT, FRNRAP. This CDR3 has 17 amino acids. The junction had 8 bases not matched to a gene; V was cut back by 1 base and J by 4 bases. CDR3: CASGLGSTSGFSDTQYF. CDR3 nucleotides: TGTGCTAGTGGTTTGGGGTCGACTAGCGGGTTCTCAGATACGCAGTATTTT.

For the CDR3, the DNA is TGCAGTGCTAGAGATGCCGGGAAGCGGGGAAACACCATATATTTT. Amino acids: CSARDAGKRGNTIYF. V usage is TRBV20-1 and J usage is TRBJ1-3; D not certain. The germline CDR1 and CDR2 sequences are DFQATT and SNEGSKA (reference sequence). There are 15 residues in the CDR3. Trimming pared 0 bases from V and 4 bases from J, leaving 13 bases between.

This clonotype came up many times. The genes are TRBV5-4 and TRBJ1-6; D might be TRBD1 (6 bases). This CDR3 spans 18 amino acids. V was pared by 4 bases and J by 7 bases, with 24 bases between. The germline CDR1 and CDR2 sequences are SGHNT and YYREEE (reference sequence). The CDR3 loop reads CASSERARAFRGNSPLHF. The CDR3 nucleotides read TGTGCCAGCAGCGAACGGGCTAGGGCCTTTAGGGGGAATTCACCCCTCCACTTT.

This clonotype occurred a few times. The V gene is TRBV28, the J gene TRBJ1-6, with D uncertain. The germline V and J ends were trimmed by 7 bases and 0 bases, with 7 bases remaining between them. CDR1 is MDHEN and CDR2 is SYDVKM in the germline V gene. The CDR3 spans 14 residues. The CDR3 sequence: CASILSSYNSPLHF. For the CDR3, the DNA is TGTGCCAGCATCCTCAGCTCCTATAATTCACCCCTCCACTTT.

The CDR3 loop reads CASSPRVTSGNTIYF. In DNA, the CDR3 is TGTGCCAGCAGCCCCAGGGTTACCTCTGGAAACACCATATATTTT. The genes are TRBV16 and TRBJ1-3, with a tentative D call TRBD1 (5 bases). CDR1 is KGHSY and CDR2 is FQNENV in the germline V gene. The V end lost 4 bases, the J end lost 0 bases, and 10 bases lay between the germline ends. The length of the CDR3 is 15 residues.

This clonotype was counted many times. The rearrangement links TRBV27 to TRBJ1-2, with D uncertain. The CDR3 runs 14 residues. V lost 2 bases, J lost 9 bases, and 16 bases lay in between. CDR1 is MNHEY, CDR2 SMNVEV, per germline (reference sequence). CDR3 amino acids: CASSLRTGIRRYTF. In nucleotides, the CDR3 is TGTGCCAGCAGTTTAAGAACGGGGATTCGTCGCTACACCTTC.

The J gene is TRBJ1-3, the V gene TRBV6-2 or TRBV6-3; D might be TRBD1 (6 bases). Germline V gene data show CDR1 as MNHEY and CDR2 as SVGEGT. Deletions cut 11 bases from V and 0 bases from J, with 17 bases between. The CDR3 totals 15 residues. In DNA, the CDR3 is TGTGCCTCAAGTAGGGGGAGCTACTCTGGAAACACCATATATTTT. Its translation is CASSRGSYSGNTIYF.

This clonotype was detected a few times. This CDR3 is CASSAGQRNIQYF. The CDR3 DNA follows: TGCGCCAGCAGCGCGGGACAGAGAAACATTCAGTACTTC. This rearrangement joins TRBV5-1 to TRBJ2-4; tentatively, D is TRBD1 (7 bases). The CDR3 loop spans 13 amino acids. Germline loops: CDR1 SGHRS, CDR2 YFSETQ. Between the trimmed V and J ends, which lost 4 bases and 6 bases, there was a span of 11 bases.

This clonotype appeared a few times. The CDR3 region is CATSRDAGLVSDTQYF. The DNA of the CDR3 is TGTGCCACCAGCAGAGATGCTGGACTAGTCTCCGATACGCAGTATTTT. The chain couples TRBV15 to TRBJ2-3, with 7 bases fitting TRBD2. The CDR3 spans 16 residues. J was trimmed by 6 bases and V by 0 bases; bases with no gene match: 9. Germline CDR1 LNHNV, CDR2 YYDKDF (reference sequence).

This chain connects TRBV20-1 to TRBJ1-1; D gene uncertain. The V and J ends lost 3 bases and 6 bases respectively, with 14 bases between them. Germline V gene lookup returns CDR1 DFQATT and CDR2 SNEGSKA (reference sequence). The CDR3 consists of 13 residues. The CDR3 spells CSARPWQDPEAFF. The CDR3 coding sequence is TGCAGTGCTAGGCCTTGGCAAGATCCTGAAGCTTTCTTT.

V and J are TRBV12-3 or TRBV12-4 and TRBJ2-3; TRBD1 might be the D (6 bases). This CDR3 has 15 amino acids. Trimming pared 8 bases from V and 4 bases from J, leaving 19 bases between. The CDR3 protein is CASSPARGSADTQYF. The CDR3 DNA sequence: TGTGCCAGCTCCCCGGCCAGGGGCAGCGCAGATACGCAGTATTTT.

The genes are TRBV24-1 and TRBJ2-3; tentatively, D is TRBD1 (5 bases). The CDR3 consists of 18 residues. V was trimmed by 9 bases and J by 2 bases, leaving 26 bases between them. CDR1 and CDR2 (germline): KGHDR, SFDVKD. The CDR3 region is CATARTTDRYLTTDTQYF. The CDR3, as DNA: TGTGCCACCGCACGAACCACCGACAGATACCTGACCACAGATACGCAGTATTTT.